The clone carrying this T cell receptor beta chain has ten or more counts. Its target is not known. This record comes from a study of CD8 T cells in ankylosing spondylitis. Study-wide results and limits: Disease-associated clones were CD8+ and fairly uncommon in peripheral blood. Within ankylosing spondylitis blood, a TCR beta motif made up of several highly homologous variants appeared to be characteristic.

TCRdb reprocessed the 5' RACE reads via MiXCR and lists one record per CDR3 protein. The sample shows some 330,000 distinct CDR3 sequences, around 8% of them seen only once. The clonotype originates from a male donor with ankylosing spondylitis. Sequencing used blood, either unsorted or a sorted T cell fraction (not recorded which).

CDR3 sequence: CASTLDGTGVYEQYF. The CDR3 region has the DNA TGTGCCAGCACCCTAGACGGGACAGGGGTATACGAGCAGTACTTC. This chain connects TRBV7-2 to TRBJ2-7; TRBD1 matches at 10 bases. Looked up from germline, CDR1 is SGHTA and CDR2 is FQGNSA. The CDR3 is made up of 15 amino acids. Unmatched junction bases numbered 10, after V lost 7 bases and J lost 4 bases. Drawing the rest from reference TRBV7-2 and TRBJ2-7, the complete variable domain is GAGVSQSPSNKVTEKGKDVELRCDPISGHTALYWYRQSLGQGLEFLIYFQGNSAPDKSGLPSDRFSAERTGGSVSTLTIQRTQQEDSAVYLCASTLDGTGVYEQYFGPGTRLTVT.